This T cell receptor (beta chain) was identified in a study of T cell responses to AZD1222 COVID-19 vaccine. Study conclusions and caveats: The study found vaccine-associated CD4 TCRs spanning spike, dominant at 160-218 and 743-854. Without day 14 samples, only post-peak T cell repertoires were studied. Two AZD1222 administrations were followed by greater Spike-specific TCR breadth and depth.

The germline V gene has CDR1 SGHDT and CDR2 YYEEEE. This CDR3 has 12 amino acids. V was clipped by 5 bases and J by 4 bases, with 10 bases between them. To note about this clone: The antigen is not known.

Pooling of second doses given at about 4 or about 12 weeks was done. Libraries were prepared by immunoSEQ multiplex PCR; TCRdb keeps only in-frame clonotypes and omits some of them. The data show some 42,000 clones, 80% to 85% seen once. The sample was peripheral blood, taken 28 days after the second AZD1222 dose. The V and J genes are TRBV5-6 and TRBJ2-7, with D uncertain. This clonotype was sampled from an adult who received the AZD1222 COVID-19 vaccine. DNA of the CDR3: TGTGCCAGCAGTCAAGACCTGTACGAGCAGTACTTC. It codes for CASSQDLYEQYF.